This T cell receptor (beta chain) originates from a study of shared clonotypes between healthy human individuals. Study conclusions and caveats: There were few donors, and this limited the genetic and exposure-history diversity represented.

Notes on this clone: What it binds is not known.

None of the donors, who were healthy HIV-negative adults, had recently had acute infections or vaccinations. In unsorted samples, genomic DNA was obtained using around 100 million PBMCs. Here immunoSEQ multiplex PCR was the method, and the copy in TCRdb shows in-frame clones only, minus some. This table has about 520,000 clones, almost 80% appearing once. This clonotype was obtained from a woman aged 40 to 50 in good health. Some clones in this sample may be carry-over from other donors' samples. The sequencing input was PBMCs.

For the CDR3, the DNA is TGTGCCAGCAGCCCCCTGGGGGGGCGTTGGACCGGGGAGCTGTTTTTT. Translated: CASSPLGGRWTGELFF. The V and J genes are TRBV5-6 and TRBJ2-2; weak D call: TRBD2 (7 bases). Germline V gene data show CDR1 as SGHDT and CDR2 as YYEEEE. This CDR3 is built from 16 residues. With 4 bases removed from V and 5 bases from J, the gap between germline ends came to 18 bases.